The clone carrying this T cell receptor (beta chain) was observed a few times. The antigen remains unidentified. This sample is part of a study of identical twins. Study observations and caveats: Beta out-of-frame sequences showed weaker excess twin sharing.

Trimming left V 5 bases short and J 2 bases short, with 10 bases between. Germline loops: CDR1 MDHEN, CDR2 SYDVKM. The CDR3 covers 14 residues. A template switching step contributed a universal primer site, while unique molecular identifiers were present in the cDNA. Each CDR3 protein is one row after TCRdb ran MiXCR on the 5' RACE reads. The sample lists 500,000 or so distinct CDR3 sequences, approximately 15% seen once, with approximately 0.98% in the top ten. Another study also made use of these data, one on yellow fever vaccine responses in identical twins. This second study says: Twins' T cell vaccine responses reportedly looked partly convergent, partly personalized.

The chain has TRBV28 and TRBJ1-5; D not resolved. This sequence was found in a woman aged 18-35 years in good health. The source material was CD4+ T cells sorted from blood. The CDR3 reads CASSRTVRNQPQHF. DNA of the CDR3: TGTGCCAGCAGTAGGACGGTTCGCAATCAGCCCCAGCATTTT.